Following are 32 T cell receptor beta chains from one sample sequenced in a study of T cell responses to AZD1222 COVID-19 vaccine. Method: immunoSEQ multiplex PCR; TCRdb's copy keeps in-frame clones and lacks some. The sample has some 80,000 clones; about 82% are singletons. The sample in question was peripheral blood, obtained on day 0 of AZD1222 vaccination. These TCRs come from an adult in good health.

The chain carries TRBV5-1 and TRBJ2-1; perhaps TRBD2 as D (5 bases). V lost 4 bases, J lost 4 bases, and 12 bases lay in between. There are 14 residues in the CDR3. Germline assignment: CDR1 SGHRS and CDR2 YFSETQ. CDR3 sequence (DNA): TGCGCCAGCAGCATTGCCGAGGGATACAATGAGCAGTTCTTC. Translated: CASSIAEGYNEQFF.

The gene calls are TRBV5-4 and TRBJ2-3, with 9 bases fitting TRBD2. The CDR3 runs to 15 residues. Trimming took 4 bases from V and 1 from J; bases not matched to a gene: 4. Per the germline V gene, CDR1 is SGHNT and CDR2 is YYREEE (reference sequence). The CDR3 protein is CASSPSSGGTDTQYF. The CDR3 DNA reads TGTGCCAGCAGCCCATCTAGCGGGGGCACAGATACGCAGTATTTT. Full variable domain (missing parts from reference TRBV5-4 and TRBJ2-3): ETGVTQSPTHLIKTRGQQVTLRCSSQSGHNTVSWYQQALGQGPQFIFQYYREEENGRGNFPPRFSGLQFPNYSSELNVNALELDDSALYLCASSPSSGGTDTQYFGPGTRLTVL.

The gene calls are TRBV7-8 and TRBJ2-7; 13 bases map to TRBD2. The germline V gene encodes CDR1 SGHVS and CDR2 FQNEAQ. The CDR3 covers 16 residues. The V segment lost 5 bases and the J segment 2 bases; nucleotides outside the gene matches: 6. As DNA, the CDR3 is TGTGCCAGCAGCCGGACGGGGACTAGCGGGACCTACGAGCAGTACTTC. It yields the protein CASSRTGTSGTYEQYF.

The CDR3 protein is CASSLSDDQPQHF. In nucleotides, the CDR3 is TGTGCCAGCAGCTTGTCAGATGATCAGCCCCAGCATTTT. This chain links TRBV11-1 with TRBJ1-5, with D hard to call. Trimming took off 3 bases at V and 5 bases at J, with 8 bases between the two ends. The CDR3 covers 13 residues. CDR1 is SGHAT and CDR2 is FQDESV in the germline V gene (reference sequence).

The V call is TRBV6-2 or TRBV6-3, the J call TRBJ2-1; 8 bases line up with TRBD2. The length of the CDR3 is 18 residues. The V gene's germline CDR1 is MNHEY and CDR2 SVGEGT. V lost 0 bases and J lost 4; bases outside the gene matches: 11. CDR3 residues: CASSYSSMASGPYNEQFF. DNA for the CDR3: TGTGCCAGCAGTTACTCGAGTATGGCTAGCGGGCCGTACAATGAGCAGTTCTTC.

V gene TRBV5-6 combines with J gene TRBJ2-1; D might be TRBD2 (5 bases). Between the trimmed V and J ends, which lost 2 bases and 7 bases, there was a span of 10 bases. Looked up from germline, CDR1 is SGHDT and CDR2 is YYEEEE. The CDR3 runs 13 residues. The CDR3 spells CASSFAAGNEQFF. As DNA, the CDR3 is TGTGCCAGCAGCTTCGCGGCGGGTAATGAGCAGTTCTTC. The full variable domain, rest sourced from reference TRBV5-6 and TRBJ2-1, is DAGVTQSPTHLIKTRGQQVTLRCSPKSGHDTVSWYQQALGQGPQFIFQYYEEEERQRGNFPDRFSGHQFPNYSSELNVNALLLGDSALYLCASSFAAGNEQFFGPGTRLTVL.

This chain's CDR3 is CASSWTANSNQPQHF. The CDR3 DNA reads TGTGCCAGCAGCTGGACAGCTAATAGCAATCAGCCCCAGCATTTT. The chain recombines TRBV5-5 with TRBJ1-5; D is possibly TRBD1 (6 bases). Between the trimmed V and J ends, which lost 3 bases and 0 bases, there was a span of 10 bases. The CDR3 has 15 residues. Per germline, CDR1 SGHKS and CDR2 YYEKEE (reference sequence).

The CDR3 protein is CASSVRDTSGELFF. Here the CDR3 DNA reads TGTGCCAGCAGCGTAAGAGATACGTCCGGGGAGCTGTTTTTT. The V gene is TRBV9, the J gene TRBJ2-2; no clear D gene. V lost 1 base, J lost 6 bases, and 10 bases lay in between. This CDR3 region has 14 residues. Germline CDR1 and CDR2: SGDLS and YYNGEE.

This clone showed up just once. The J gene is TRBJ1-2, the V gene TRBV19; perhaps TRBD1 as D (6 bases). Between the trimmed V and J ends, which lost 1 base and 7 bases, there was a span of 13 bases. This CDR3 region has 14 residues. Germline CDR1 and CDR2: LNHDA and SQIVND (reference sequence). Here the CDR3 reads CASSIGNRDGGYTF. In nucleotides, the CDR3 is TGTGCCAGTAGTATAGGTAACAGGGATGGTGGCTACACCTTC.

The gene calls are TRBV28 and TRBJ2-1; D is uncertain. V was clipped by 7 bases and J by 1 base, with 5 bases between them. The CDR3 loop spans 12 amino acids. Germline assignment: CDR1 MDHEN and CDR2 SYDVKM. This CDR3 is CASTGSYNEQFF. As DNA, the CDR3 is TGTGCCAGCACCGGGTCCTACAATGAGCAGTTCTTC. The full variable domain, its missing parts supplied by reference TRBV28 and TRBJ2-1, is DVKVTQSSRYLVKRTGEKVFLECVQDMDHENMFWYRQDPGLGLRLIYFSYDVKMKEKGDIPEGYSVSREKKERFSLILESASTNQTSMYLCASTGSYNEQFFGPGTRLTVL.

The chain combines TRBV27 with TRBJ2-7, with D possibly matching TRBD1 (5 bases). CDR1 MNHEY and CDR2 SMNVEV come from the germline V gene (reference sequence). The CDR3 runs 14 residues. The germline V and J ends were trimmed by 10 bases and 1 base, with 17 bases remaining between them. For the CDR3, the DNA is TGTGCCACCCAATTGACAGCTCTTTCCTACGAGCAGTACTTC. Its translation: CATQLTALSYEQYF.

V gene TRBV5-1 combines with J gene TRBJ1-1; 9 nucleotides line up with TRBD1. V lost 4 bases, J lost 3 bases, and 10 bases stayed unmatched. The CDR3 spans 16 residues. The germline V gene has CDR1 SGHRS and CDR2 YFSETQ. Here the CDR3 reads CASSPLRQGGDTEAFF. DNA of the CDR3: TGCGCCAGCAGCCCACTCCGACAGGGGGGAGACACTGAAGCTTTCTTT.

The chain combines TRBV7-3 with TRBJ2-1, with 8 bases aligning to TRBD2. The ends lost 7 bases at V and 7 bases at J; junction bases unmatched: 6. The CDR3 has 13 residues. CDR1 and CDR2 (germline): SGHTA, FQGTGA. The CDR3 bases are TGTGCCAGCAAGGCGGGGGGACGGAATGAGCAGTTCTTC. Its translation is CASKAGGRNEQFF. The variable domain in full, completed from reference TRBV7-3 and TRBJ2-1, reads GAGVSQTPSNKVTEKGKYVELRCDPISGHTALYWYRQSLGQGPEFLIYFQGTGAADDSGLPNDRFFAVRPEGSVSTLKIQRTERGDSAVYLCASKAGGRNEQFFGPGTRLTVL.

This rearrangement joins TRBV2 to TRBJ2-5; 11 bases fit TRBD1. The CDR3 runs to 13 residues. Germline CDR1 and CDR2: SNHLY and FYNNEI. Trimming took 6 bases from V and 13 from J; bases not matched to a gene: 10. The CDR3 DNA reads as TGTGCCAGCAGCCCCGGGACAGGGGGTCTACGGTACTTC. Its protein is CASSPGTGGLRYF.

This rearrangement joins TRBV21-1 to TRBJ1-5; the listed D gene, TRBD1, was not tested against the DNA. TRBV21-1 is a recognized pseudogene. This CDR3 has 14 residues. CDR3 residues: CASSITGLWQPQHF. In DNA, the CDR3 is TGTGCCAGCAGCATAACAGGGTTGTGGCAGCCCCAGCATTTT.

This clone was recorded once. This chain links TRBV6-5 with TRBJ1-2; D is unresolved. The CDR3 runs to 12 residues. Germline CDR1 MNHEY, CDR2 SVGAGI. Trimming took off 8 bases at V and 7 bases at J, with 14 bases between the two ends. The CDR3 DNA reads TGTGCCAGCCGTCGGGGAATCGGTGGCTACACCTTC. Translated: CASRRGIGGYTF.

CDR3 loop: CASSFLPLPPPGELFF. The CDR3 bases are TGTGCCAGCAGTTTTTTGCCCCTCCCCCCGCCCGGGGAGCTGTTTTTT. J is TRBJ2-2 and V is TRBV5-8; D unclear. There are 16 residues in the CDR3. CDR1 is SGHTS, CDR2 YDEGEE, per germline. The germline V and J ends were trimmed by 5 bases and 6 bases, with 20 bases remaining between them.

CDR3 amino acids: CASSWGQGAPGNEQFF. CDR3 DNA: TGTGCCAGCAGTTGGGGACAGGGGGCCCCCGGCAATGAGCAGTTCTTC. The V call is TRBV27, the J call TRBJ2-1; TRBD1 matches 12 bases. CDR1 is MNHEY, CDR2 SMNVEV, per germline (reference sequence). The CDR3 loop spans 16 amino acids. With V trimmed by 4 bases and J by 6 bases, 7 bases remained unmatched.

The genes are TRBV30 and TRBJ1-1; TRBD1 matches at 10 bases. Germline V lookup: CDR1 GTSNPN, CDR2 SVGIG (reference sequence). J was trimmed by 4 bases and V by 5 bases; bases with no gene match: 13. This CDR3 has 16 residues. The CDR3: CAWSALRDRGSTEAFF. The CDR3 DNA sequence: TGTGCCTGGTCAGCTCTCCGGGACAGGGGTTCCACTGAAGCTTTCTTT.

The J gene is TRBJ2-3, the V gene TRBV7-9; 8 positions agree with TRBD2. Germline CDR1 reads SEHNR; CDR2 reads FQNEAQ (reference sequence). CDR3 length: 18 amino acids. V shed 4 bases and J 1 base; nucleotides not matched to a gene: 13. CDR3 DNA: TGTGCCAGCAGCTCCAGGGTTGTGACGGGAGGGGGCACAGATACGCAGTATTTT. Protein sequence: CASSSRVVTGGGTDTQYF.

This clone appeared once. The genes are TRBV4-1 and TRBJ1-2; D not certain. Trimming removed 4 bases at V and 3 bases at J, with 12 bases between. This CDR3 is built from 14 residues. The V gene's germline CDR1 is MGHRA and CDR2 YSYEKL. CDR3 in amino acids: CASSPKDGDYGYTF. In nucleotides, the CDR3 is TGCGCCAGCAGCCCAAAGGACGGAGACTATGGCTACACCTTC.

The CDR3 coding sequence is TGTGCCAGCAGCTTGGTGGGGGCCGGGGAGCTGTTTTTT. Its translation is CASSLVGAGELFF. The V call is TRBV5-5, the J call TRBJ2-2; perhaps D is TRBD1 or TRBD2 (5 bases each). Germline V lookup: CDR1 SGHKS, CDR2 YYEKEE (reference sequence). CDR3 length: 13 residues. V lost 0 bases and J lost 6, with 6 bases in between.

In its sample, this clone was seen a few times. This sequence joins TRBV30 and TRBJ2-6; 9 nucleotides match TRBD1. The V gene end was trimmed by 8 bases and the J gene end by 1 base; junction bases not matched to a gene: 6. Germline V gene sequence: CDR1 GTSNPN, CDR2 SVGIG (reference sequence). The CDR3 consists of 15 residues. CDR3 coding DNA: TGTGCCGGTGGGACAGGGTGGTCTGGGGCCAACGTCCTGACTTTC. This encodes CAGGTGWSGANVLTF.

This CDR3 is CASSLGSGGMAGELFF. In nucleotides, the CDR3 is TGTGCCAGCAGCTTAGGCAGCGGGGGCATGGCCGGGGAGCTGTTTTTT. V usage is TRBV7-9 and J usage is TRBJ2-2, with 8 positions matching TRBD2. The CDR3 length is 16 residues. Germline CDR1 SEHNR, CDR2 FQNEAQ (reference sequence). After removal of 1 base from V and 6 bases from J, the junction contained 7 bases not matched to a gene.

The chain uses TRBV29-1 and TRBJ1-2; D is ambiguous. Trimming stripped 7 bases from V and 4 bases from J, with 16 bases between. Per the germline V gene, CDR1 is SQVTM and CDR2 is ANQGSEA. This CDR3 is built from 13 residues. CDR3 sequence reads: CSAHYPGVYGYTF. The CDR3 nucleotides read TGCAGCGCCCATTATCCGGGCGTCTATGGCTACACCTTC.

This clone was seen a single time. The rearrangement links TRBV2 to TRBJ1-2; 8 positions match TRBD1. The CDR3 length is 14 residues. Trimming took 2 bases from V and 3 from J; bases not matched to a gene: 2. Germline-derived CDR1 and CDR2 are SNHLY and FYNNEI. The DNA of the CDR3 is TGTGCCAGCAGTGAACAGGGGGCGGACTATGGCTACACCTTC. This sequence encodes CASSEQGADYGYTF.

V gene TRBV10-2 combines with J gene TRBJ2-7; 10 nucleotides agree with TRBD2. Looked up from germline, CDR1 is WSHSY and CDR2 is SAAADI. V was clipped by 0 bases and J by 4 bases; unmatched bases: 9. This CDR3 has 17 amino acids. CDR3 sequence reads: CASSESRGTSGVYEQYF. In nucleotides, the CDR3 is TGCGCCAGCAGTGAGTCTAGGGGCACTAGCGGGGTATACGAGCAGTACTTC.

CDR3 in amino acids: CASSLFSSGADEQFF. Here the CDR3 DNA reads TGCGCCAGCAGCTTGTTTTCTAGCGGGGCGGATGAGCAGTTCTTC. The chain is built from TRBV5-1 and TRBJ2-1; 9 bases match TRBD2. The length of the CDR3 is 15 residues. Trimming at V came to 1 base and at J to 8 bases, leaving 7 bases not matched to a gene. Germline CDR1 is SGHRS and CDR2 is YFSETQ.

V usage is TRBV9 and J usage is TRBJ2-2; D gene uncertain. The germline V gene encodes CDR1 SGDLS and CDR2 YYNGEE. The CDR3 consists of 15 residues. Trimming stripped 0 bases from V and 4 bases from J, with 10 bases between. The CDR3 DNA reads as TGTGCCAGCAGCGTAGGGCCTAACCCCACCGGGGAGCTGTTTTTT. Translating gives CASSVGPNPTGELFF.

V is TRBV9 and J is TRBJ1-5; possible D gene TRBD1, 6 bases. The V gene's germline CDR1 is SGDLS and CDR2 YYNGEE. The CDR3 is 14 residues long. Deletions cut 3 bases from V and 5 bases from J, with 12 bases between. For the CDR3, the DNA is TGTGCCAGCAGCGGAGAGGGGGGCTATCAGCCCCAGCATTTT. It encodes CASSGEGGYQPQHF.

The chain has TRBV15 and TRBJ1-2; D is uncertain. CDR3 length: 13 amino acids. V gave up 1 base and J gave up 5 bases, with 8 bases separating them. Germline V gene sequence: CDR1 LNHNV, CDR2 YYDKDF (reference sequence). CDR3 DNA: TGTGCCACCAGCAGAGGCGGCGGTTATGGCTACACCTTC. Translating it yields CATSRGGGYGYTF. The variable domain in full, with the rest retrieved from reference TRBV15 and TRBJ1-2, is DAMVIQNPRYQVTQFGKPVTLSCSQTLNHNVMYWYQQKSSQAPKLLFHYYDKDFNNEADTPDNFQSRRPNTSFCFLDIRSPGLGDTAMYLCATSRGGGYGYTFGSGTRLTVV.

Written as DNA, the CDR3 is TGTGCCAGGAGAGACAGGGGGCCTCGCAATCAGCCCCAGCATTTT. Translating it yields CARRDRGPRNQPQHF. The chain has TRBV4-2 and TRBJ1-5; 10 nucleotides line up with TRBD1. CDR1 is LGHNA and CDR2 is YNFKEQ in the germline V gene. This CDR3 region has 15 residues. Trimming took 9 bases from V and 2 from J; bases not matched to a gene: 7.